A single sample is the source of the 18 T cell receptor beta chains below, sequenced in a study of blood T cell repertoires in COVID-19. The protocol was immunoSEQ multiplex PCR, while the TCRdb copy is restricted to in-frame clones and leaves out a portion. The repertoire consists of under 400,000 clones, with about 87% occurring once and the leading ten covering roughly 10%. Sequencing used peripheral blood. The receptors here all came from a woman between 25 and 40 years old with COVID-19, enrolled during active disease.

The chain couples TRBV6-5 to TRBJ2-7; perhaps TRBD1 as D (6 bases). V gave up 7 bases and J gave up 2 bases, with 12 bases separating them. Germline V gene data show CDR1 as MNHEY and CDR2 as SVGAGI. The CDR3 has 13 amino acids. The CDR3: CASTGVLTYEQYF. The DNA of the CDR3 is TGTGCCAGCACAGGGGTGTTAACCTACGAGCAGTACTTC.

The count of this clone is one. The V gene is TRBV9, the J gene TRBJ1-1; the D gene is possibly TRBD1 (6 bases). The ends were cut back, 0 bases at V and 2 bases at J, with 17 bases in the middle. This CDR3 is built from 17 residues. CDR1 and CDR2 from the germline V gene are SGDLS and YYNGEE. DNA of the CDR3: TGTGCCAGCAGCGTAGGCTTCCGGACAGCAGCAAACACTGAAGCTTTCTTT. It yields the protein CASSVGFRTAANTEAFF.

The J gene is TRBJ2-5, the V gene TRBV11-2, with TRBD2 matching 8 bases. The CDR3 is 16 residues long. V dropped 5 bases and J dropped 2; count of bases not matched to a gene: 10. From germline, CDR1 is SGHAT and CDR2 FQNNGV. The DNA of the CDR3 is TGTGCCAGCAGCCCCGCCCCACTAGCGGAACAAGAGACCCAGTACTTC. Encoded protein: CASSPAPLAEQETQYF.

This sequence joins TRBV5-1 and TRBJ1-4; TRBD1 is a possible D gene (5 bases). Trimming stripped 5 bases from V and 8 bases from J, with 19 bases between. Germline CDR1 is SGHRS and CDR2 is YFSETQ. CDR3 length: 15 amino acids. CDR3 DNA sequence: TGCGCCAGCAGTTTAGGGGCAGGGTTAAAAGAAAAACTGTTTTTT. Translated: CASSLGAGLKEKLFF.

The CDR3 DNA sequence: TGCGCCAGCAGCCAACCCCCCTTAAGGACAGGGCTCAATGAGCAGTTCTTC. It codes for CASSQPPLRTGLNEQFF. V is TRBV4-1 and J is TRBJ2-1; TRBD1 matches 8 bases. The CDR3 sequence is 17 residues long. J was trimmed by 6 bases and V by 2 bases; bases with no gene match: 12. Per germline, CDR1 MGHRA and CDR2 YSYEKL.

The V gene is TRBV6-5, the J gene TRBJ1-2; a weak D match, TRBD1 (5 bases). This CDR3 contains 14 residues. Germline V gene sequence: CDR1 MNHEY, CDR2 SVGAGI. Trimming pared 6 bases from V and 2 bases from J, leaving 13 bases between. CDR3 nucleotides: TGTGCCAGCAGCAGGACACCAGAGAACTATGGCTACACCTTC. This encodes CASSRTPENYGYTF.

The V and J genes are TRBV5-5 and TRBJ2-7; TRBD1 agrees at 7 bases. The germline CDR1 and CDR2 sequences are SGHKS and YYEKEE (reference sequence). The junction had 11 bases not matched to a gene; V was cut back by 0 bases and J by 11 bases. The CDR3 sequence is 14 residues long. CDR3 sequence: CASSLGVGTAGEYF. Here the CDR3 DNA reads TGTGCCAGCAGCTTGGGCGTGGGGACAGCTGGAGAGTACTTC.

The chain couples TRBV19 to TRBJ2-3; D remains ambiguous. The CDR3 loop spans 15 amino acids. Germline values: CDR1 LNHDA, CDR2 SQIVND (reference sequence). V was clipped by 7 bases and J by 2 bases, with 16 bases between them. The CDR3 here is CASTDSPELTDTQYF. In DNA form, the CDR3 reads TGTGCCAGTACCGATAGCCCGGAACTCACAGATACGCAGTATTTT.

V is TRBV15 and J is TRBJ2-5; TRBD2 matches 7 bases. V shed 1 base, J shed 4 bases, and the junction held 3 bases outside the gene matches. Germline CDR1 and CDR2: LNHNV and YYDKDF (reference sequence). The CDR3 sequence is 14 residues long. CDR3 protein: CATSRAGGGETQYF. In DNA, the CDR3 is TGTGCCACCAGCAGAGCGGGAGGCGGAGAGACCCAGTACTTC.

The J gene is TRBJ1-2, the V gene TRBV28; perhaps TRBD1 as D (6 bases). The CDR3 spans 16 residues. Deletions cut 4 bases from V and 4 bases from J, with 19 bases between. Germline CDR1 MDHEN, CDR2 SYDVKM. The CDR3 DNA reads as TGTGCCAGCAGTTATGGAGGCATTTTGGGGGCCTATGGCTACACCTTC. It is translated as CASSYGGILGAYGYTF.

CDR3 bases: TGCGCCAGCAGCCAAGGGGTATTTCGTAGCCTGAAGGATGAGCAGTTCTTC. Translated, it gives CASSQGVFRSLKDEQFF. This chain joins TRBV4-1 and TRBJ2-1; D unclear. The germline V and J ends were trimmed by 1 base and 8 bases, with 21 bases remaining between them. The CDR3 extends over 17 amino acids. Germline CDR1 is MGHRA and CDR2 is YSYEKL.

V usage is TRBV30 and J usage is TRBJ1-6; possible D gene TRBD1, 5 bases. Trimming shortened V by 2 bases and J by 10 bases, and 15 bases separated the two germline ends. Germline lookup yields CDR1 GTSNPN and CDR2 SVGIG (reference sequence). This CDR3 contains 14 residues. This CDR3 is CAWSSGVVRSPLHF. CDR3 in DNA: TGTGCCTGGAGTTCGGGGGTGGTACGGTCACCCCTCCACTTT. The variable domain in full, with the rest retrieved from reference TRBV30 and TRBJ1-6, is SQTIHQWPATLVQPVGSPLSLECTVEGTSNPNLYWYRQAAGRGLQLLFYSVGIGQISSEVPQNLSASRPQDRQFILSSKKLLLSDSGFYLCAWSSGVVRSPLHFGNGTRLTVT.

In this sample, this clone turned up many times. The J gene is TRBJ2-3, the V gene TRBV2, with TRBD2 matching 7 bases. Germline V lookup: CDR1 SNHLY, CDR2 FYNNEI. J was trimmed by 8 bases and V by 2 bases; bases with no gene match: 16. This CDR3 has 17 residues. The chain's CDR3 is CASSEMGIGGGPSTQYF. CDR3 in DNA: TGTGCCAGCAGTGAAATGGGTATTGGGGGAGGGCCGAGTACGCAGTATTTT.

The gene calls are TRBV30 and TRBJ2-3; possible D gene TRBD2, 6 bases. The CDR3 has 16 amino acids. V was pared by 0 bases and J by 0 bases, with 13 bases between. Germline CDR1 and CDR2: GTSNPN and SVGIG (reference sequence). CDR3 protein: CAWSVPAGTSTDTQYF. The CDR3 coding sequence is TGTGCCTGGAGTGTACCCGCGGGGACTAGCACAGATACGCAGTATTTT.

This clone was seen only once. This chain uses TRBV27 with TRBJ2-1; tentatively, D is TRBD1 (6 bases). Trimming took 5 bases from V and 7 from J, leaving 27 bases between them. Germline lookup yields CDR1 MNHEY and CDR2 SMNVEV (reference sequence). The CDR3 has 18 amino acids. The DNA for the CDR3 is TGTGCCAGCAGTAAACCCCCCCCAGGGGAATCCTGGGGAAATGAGCAGTTCTTC. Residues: CASSKPPPGESWGNEQFF.

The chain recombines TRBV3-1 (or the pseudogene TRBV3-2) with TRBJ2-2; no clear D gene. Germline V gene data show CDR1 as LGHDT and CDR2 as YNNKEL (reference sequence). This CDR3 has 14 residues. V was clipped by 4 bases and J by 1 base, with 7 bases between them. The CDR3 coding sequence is TGTGCCAGCAGCCGTTTCGGGAACACCGGGGAGCTGTTTTTT. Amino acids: CASSRFGNTGELFF.

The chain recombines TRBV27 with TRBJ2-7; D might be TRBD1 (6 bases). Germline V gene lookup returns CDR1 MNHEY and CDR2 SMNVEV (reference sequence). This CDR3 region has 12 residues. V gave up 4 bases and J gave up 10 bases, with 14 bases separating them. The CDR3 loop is CASSSRTASQYF. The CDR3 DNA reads TGTGCCAGCAGTTCTCGGACAGCGAGCCAGTACTTC.

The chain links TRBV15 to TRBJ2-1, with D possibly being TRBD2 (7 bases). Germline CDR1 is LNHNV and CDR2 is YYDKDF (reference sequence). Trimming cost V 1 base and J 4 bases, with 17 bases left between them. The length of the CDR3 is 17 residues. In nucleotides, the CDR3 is TGTGCCACCAGCAGAGGCCCAGGGGAGGGTGGGTACAATGAGCAGTTCTTC. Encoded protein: CATSRGPGEGGYNEQFF. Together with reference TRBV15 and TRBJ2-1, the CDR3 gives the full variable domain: DAMVIQNPRYQVTQFGKPVTLSCSQTLNHNVMYWYQQKSSQAPKLLFHYYDKDFNNEADTPDNFQSRRPNTSFCFLDIRSPGLGDTAMYLCATSRGPGEGGYNEQFFGPGTRLTVL.